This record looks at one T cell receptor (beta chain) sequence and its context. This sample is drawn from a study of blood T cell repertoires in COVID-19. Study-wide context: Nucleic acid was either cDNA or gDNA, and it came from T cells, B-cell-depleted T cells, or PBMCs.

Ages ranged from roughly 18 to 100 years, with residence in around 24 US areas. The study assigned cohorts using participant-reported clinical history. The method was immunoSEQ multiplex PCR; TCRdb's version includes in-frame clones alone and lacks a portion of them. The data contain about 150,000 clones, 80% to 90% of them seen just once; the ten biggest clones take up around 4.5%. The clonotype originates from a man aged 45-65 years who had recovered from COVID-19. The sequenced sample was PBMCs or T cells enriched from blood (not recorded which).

This CDR3 is CATSLGLAKNIQYF. DNA for the CDR3: TGTGCCACCAGCCTGGGACTAGCCAAAAACATTCAGTACTTC. The rearrangement links TRBV15 to TRBJ2-4, with D possibly matching TRBD2 (6 bases). V was cut by 5 bases and J by 0 bases, with 8 bases left in between. The germline CDR1 and CDR2 sequences are LNHNV and YYDKDF (reference sequence). The CDR3 consists of 14 residues.